These 8 T cell receptor beta chains originate from one sample sequenced in a study of blood T cell repertoires in COVID-19. This table comes from immunoSEQ multiplex PCR, and its TCRdb copy is limited to in-frame clones, with some not included. The sample has under 250,000 clones; 85% are singletons. Input material: peripheral blood. The receptors derive from a woman aged 55-70 years with active or convalescent COVID-19.

The gene calls are TRBV6-2 or TRBV6-3 and TRBJ2-4; TRBD2 matches at 10 bases. This CDR3 spans 17 amino acids. The ends lost 2 bases at V and 5 bases at J; junction bases unmatched: 9. Germline V gives CDR1 MNHEY, CDR2 SVGEGT. The CDR3 loop is CASSYVWLAGVENIQYF. CDR3 nucleotides: TGTGCCAGCAGTTACGTCTGGCTAGCGGGAGTTGAAAACATTCAGTACTTC.

The chain is built from TRBV7-6 and TRBJ1-6, with 7 bases lining up with TRBD1. CDR1 and CDR2 (germline): SGHVS, FNYEAQ. V lost 5 bases to trimming and J lost 7 bases; unmatched junction nucleotides: 5. The CDR3 runs to 14 residues. The CDR3 spells CASSAGQFNSPLHF. The CDR3 bases are TGTGCCAGCAGCGCGGGACAGTTCAATTCACCCCTCCACTTT. Full variable domain (outside the CDR3, taken from reference TRBV7-6 and TRBJ1-6): GAGVSQSPRYKVTKRGQDVALRCDPISGHVSLYWYRQALGQGPEFLTYFNYEAQQDKSGLPNDRFSAERPEGSISTLTIQRTEQRDSAMYRCASSAGQFNSPLHFGNGTRLTVT.

The chain links TRBV7-8 to TRBJ1-1; unclear D gene. CDR1 is SGHVS, CDR2 FQNEAQ, per germline. This CDR3 contains 14 residues. The ends were cut back, 0 bases at V and 3 bases at J, with 8 bases in the middle. CDR3 bases: TGTGCCAGCAGCTTAGCTAAGGGAGACACTGAAGCTTTCTTT. It yields the protein CASSLAKGDTEAFF.

The gene calls are TRBV6-1 and TRBJ2-1; 12 nucleotides agree with TRBD2. This CDR3 has 17 amino acids. V gave up 2 bases and J gave up 4 bases; unmatched junction bases: 6. Germline V lookup: CDR1 MNHNS, CDR2 SASEGT. CDR3 in amino acids: CASSEFLAGGSYNEQFF. The DNA of the CDR3 is TGTGCCAGCAGTGAATTCCTAGCGGGAGGGTCTTACAATGAGCAGTTCTTC.

This chain joins TRBV28 and TRBJ2-5, with TRBD2 matching 10 bases. This CDR3 has 17 amino acids. V was pared by 6 bases and J by 5 bases, with 15 bases of the junction left unmatched. Germline V gives CDR1 MDHEN, CDR2 SYDVKM. CDR3 protein: CASSTARASGGFETQYF. The CDR3 DNA reads TGTGCCAGCAGCACCGCTAGAGCTAGCGGGGGATTCGAGACCCAGTACTTC.

The gene calls are TRBV23-1 and TRBJ2-3, with D possibly being TRBD2 (6 bases). TRBV23-1 is filed as an ORF, its function uncertain. Trimming pared 1 base from V and 0 bases from J, leaving 20 bases between. The CDR3 covers 19 residues. Here the CDR3 reads CASSQFGVRGLPSTDTQYF. In DNA form, the CDR3 reads TGCGCCAGCAGTCAATTCGGGGTGAGGGGACTTCCTAGCACAGATACGCAGTATTTT.

The V gene is TRBV5-1, the J gene TRBJ2-3; possible D gene TRBD2, 6 bases. V was pared by 5 bases and J by 1 base, with 11 bases between. This CDR3 is 14 amino acids long. CDR1 is SGHRS, CDR2 YFSETQ, per germline. The CDR3 here is CASRRGGGTDTQYF. In DNA, the CDR3 is TGCGCCAGCAGGCGGGGAGGAGGCACAGATACGCAGTATTTT.

This chain links TRBV5-4 with TRBJ2-3; TRBD1 aligns across 7 bases. V lost 4 bases to trimming and J lost 3 bases; unmatched junction nucleotides: 11. Germline V lookup: CDR1 SGHNT, CDR2 YYREEE (reference sequence). This CDR3 comprises 16 residues. This CDR3 reads CASSPTRQGVTDTQYF. The CDR3 DNA reads as TGTGCCAGCAGCCCTACTAGGCAGGGGGTAACAGATACGCAGTATTTT.